Below, one TCR beta chain is given with its context. Grouping used clinical history reported by participants in a survey and questionnaire. Recovered Cohort 3 donors showed two negative PCRs, clearance, or symptom resolution. The sample belongs to a study of blood T cell repertoires in COVID-19. Study-level background: Samples representing acute and convalescent COVID-19 were sourced from the United States, Italy and Spain.

V lost 3 bases and J lost 0; bases outside the gene matches: 5. The CDR3 runs 16 residues. In germline, CDR1 is SGDLS, CDR2 YYNGEE. Assay: immunoSEQ multiplex PCR; the TCRdb copy retains only in-frame clones and omits some. The sample contains a few hundred thousand clones, roughly 85% of which appear only once. This clonotype originated in a man younger than 40 who had recovered from COVID-19. The chain carries TRBV9 and TRBJ1-3; 8 bases line up with TRBD1. The sample was PBMCs or T cells enriched from blood (not recorded which). CDR3 nucleotides: TGTGCCAGCAGCGGAGATACAGGGGGCTCTGGAAACACCATATATTTT. Amino acid sequence: CASSGDTGGSGNTIYF.